Following are 7 T cell receptor beta chains from one sample sequenced in a study of shared clonotypes between healthy human individuals. Method: immunoSEQ multiplex PCR; TCRdb's copy keeps in-frame clones and lacks some. This sample has hundreds of thousands of clones; about 74% occur once, and the top ten carry over 1.5%. Sequencing was done on a sample of memory CD4+ T cells sorted from blood. Subset described: CD45RA-negative fraction. These receptor sequences come from a woman younger than 45 in good health.

V gene TRBV7-7 combines with J gene TRBJ2-1; the match to TRBD2 covers 9 bases. Germline-derived CDR1 and CDR2 are SSHAT and FNYEAQ (reference sequence). After removal of 3 bases from V and 9 bases from J, the junction contained 9 bases not matched to a gene. The CDR3 sequence is 15 residues long. The CDR3 region is CASSLGNSGSGEQFF. The DNA of the CDR3 is TGTGCCAGCAGCTTGGGTAATAGCGGGAGCGGTGAGCAGTTCTTC.

As to this clone: The same CDR3 is also encoded by other DNA sequences in this sample. V gene TRBV6-5 combines with J gene TRBJ1-5, with unresolved D. Germline CDR1 and CDR2: MNHEY and SVGAGI. The length of the CDR3 is 14 residues. The V and J ends lost 3 bases and 2 bases respectively, with 8 bases between them. The chain's CDR3 is CASSYRGGNQPQHF. The CDR3, as DNA: TGTGCCAGCAGTTATAGAGGTGGCAATCAGCCCCAGCATTTT.

The genes are TRBV27 and TRBJ1-1; no definite D call. The V gene lost 4 bases and the J gene lost 2 bases, with 11 bases spanning the gap. Per germline, CDR1 MNHEY and CDR2 SMNVEV (reference sequence). There are 14 residues in the CDR3. The CDR3 DNA is TGTGCCAGCAGTTCGATTCTAAGAAACACTGAAGCTTTCTTT. Translation gives CASSSILRNTEAFF.

V usage is TRBV7-2 and J usage is TRBJ2-5; D perhaps matches TRBD1 (5 bases). The closer fit of TRBJ2-7 to the DNA end suggests the J call may be wrong. The germline gives CDR1 SGHTA, CDR2 FQGNSA. The CDR3 contains 14 residues. The CDR3, as DNA: TGTGCCAGCAGCTTGGCAGGGAAGCGCTACGAGCAGTACTTC. It specifies CASSLAGKRYEQYF.

V and J are TRBV19 and TRBJ1-2, with no clear D. This CDR3 spans 12 amino acids. Trimming left V 6 bases short and J 6 bases short, with 11 bases between. Germline V gene sequence: CDR1 LNHDA, CDR2 SQIVND (reference sequence). CDR3 loop: CASRDFVDGYTF. DNA of the CDR3: TGTGCCAGTAGGGACTTTGTGGATGGCTACACCTTC.

This chain joins TRBV19 and TRBJ2-3; D is perhaps TRBD2 (5 bases). The germline CDR1 and CDR2 sequences are LNHDA and SQIVND (reference sequence). V lost 6 bases to trimming and J lost 4 bases, with 11 bases between them. This CDR3 region has 13 residues. CDR3 DNA: TGTGCCAGTAGCACAGACGGGGCAGATACGCAGTATTTT. Residues: CASSTDGADTQYF.

CDR3 protein: CASSLELLRGELFF. DNA for the CDR3: TGTGCCAGCAGCTTGGAACTCTTGCGCGGGGAGCTGTTTTTT. The rearrangement joins TRBV5-4 to TRBJ2-2, with D hard to call. Germline V lookup: CDR1 SGHNT, CDR2 YYREEE (reference sequence). The CDR3 has 14 amino acids. Deletions cut 0 bases from V and 7 bases from J, with 10 bases between.